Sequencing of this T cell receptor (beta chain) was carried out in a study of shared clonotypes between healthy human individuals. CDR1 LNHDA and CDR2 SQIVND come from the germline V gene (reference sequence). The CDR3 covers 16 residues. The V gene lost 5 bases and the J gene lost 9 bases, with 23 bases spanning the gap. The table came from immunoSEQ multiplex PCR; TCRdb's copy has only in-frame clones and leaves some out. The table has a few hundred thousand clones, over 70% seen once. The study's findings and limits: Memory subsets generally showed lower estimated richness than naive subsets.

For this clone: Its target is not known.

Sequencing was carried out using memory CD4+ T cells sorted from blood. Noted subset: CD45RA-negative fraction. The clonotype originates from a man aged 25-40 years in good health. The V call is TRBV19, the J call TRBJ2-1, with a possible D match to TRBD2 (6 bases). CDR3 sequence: CASSRPGGNAVGEQFF. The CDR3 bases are TGTGCCAGTAGTCGTCCGGGCGGGAACGCCGTAGGTGAGCAGTTCTTC.